The T cell receptor (beta chain) described here comes from a study of cytomegalovirus exposure and HLA in healthy donors. V was pared by 3 bases and J by 4 bases, with 3 bases of the junction left unmatched. Germline V gene lookup returns CDR1 SGHTA and CDR2 FQGTGA. The CDR3 is made up of 13 amino acids. The method was immunoSEQ multiplex PCR; TCRdb's version includes in-frame clones alone and lacks a portion of them. Of under 250,000 clones listed, roughly 83% are singletons. The V and J genes are TRBV7-3 and TRBJ2-7; 7 bases map to TRBD1. The sample taken for sequencing was PBMCs. This receptor was identified in a young woman in good health and CMV-seronegative. The CDR3 DNA sequence: TGTGCCAGCAGCTTGGACAGGAGATACGAGCAGTACTTC. It is translated as CASSLDRRYEQYF.